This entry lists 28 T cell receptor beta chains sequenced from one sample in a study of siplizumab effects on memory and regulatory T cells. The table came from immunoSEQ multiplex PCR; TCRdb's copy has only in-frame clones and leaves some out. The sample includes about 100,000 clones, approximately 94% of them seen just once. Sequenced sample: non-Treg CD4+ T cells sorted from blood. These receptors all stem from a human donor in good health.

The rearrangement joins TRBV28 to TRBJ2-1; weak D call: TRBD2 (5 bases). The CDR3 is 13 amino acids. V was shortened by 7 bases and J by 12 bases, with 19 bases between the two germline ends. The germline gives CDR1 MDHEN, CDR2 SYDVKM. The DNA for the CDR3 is TGTGCCAGCACGATCCGTACTAGTCTGGGGCAGTTCTTC. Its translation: CASTIRTSLGQFF.

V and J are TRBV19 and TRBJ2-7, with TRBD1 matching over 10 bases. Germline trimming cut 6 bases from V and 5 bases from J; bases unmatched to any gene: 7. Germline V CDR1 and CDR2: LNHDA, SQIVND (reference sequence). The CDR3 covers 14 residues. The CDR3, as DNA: TGTGCCAGTAGCCCTATGACAGGGGGCGACGAGCAGTACTTC. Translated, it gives CASSPMTGGDEQYF.

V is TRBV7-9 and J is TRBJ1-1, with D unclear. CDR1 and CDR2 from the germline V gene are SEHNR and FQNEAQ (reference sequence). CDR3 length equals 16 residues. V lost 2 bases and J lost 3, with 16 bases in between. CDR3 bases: TGTGCCAGCAGCTTATCGGGGTTGGGGTATTACACTGAAGCTTTCTTT. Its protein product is CASSLSGLGYYTEAFF.

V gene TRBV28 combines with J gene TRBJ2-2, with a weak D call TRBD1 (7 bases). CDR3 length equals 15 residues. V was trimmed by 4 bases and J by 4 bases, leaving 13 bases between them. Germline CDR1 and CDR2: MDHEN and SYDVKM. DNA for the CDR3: TGTGCCAGCAGTTCGGCAGGGGGGAGCACCGGGGAGCTGTTTTTT. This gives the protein CASSSAGGSTGELFF.

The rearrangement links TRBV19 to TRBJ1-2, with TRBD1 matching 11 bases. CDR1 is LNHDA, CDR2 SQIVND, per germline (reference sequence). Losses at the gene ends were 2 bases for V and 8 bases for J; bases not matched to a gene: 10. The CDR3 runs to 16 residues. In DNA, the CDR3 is TGTGCCAGTAGTATAACCCATCCGGGACAGGGGGACGGCTACACCTTC. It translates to CASSITHPGQGDGYTF.

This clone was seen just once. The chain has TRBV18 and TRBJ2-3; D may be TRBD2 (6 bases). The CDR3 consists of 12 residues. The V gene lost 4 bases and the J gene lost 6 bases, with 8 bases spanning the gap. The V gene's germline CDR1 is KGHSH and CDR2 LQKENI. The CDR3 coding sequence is TGTGCCAGCTCACGGGACTCCGATACGCAGTATTTT. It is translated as CASSRDSDTQYF.

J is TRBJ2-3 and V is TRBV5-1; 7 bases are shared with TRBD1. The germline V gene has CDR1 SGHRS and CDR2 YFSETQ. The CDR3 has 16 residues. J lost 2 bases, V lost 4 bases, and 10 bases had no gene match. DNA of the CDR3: TGCGCCAGCAGCCCAGGGCGAGGGGGCGTCACAGATACGCAGTATTTT. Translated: CASSPGRGGVTDTQYF.

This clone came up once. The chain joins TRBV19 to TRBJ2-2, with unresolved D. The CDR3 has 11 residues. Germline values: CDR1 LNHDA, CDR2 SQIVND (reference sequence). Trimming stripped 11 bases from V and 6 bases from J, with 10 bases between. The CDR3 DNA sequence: TGTGCCGTATACTACGCCGGGGAGCTGTTTTTT. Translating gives CAVYYAGELFF.

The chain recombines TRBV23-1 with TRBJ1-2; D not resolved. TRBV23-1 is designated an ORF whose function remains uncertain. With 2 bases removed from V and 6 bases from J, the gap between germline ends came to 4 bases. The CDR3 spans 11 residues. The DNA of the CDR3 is TGCGCCAGCAGTCAACCTAATGGCTACACCTTC. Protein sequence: CASSQPNGYTF.

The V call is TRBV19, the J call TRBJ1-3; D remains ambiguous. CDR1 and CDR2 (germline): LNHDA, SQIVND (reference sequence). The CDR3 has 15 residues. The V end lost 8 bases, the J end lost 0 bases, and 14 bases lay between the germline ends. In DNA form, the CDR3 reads TGTGCCAGTGGGCCCCGGGGTTCCTCTGGAAACACCATATATTTT. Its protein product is CASGPRGSSGNTIYF.

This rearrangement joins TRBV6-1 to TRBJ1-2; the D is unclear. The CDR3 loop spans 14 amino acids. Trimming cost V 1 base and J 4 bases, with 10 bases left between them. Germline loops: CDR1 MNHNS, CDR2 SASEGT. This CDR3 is CASSEGRPGYGYTF. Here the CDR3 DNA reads TGTGCCAGCAGTGAAGGGAGGCCGGGCTATGGCTACACCTTC.

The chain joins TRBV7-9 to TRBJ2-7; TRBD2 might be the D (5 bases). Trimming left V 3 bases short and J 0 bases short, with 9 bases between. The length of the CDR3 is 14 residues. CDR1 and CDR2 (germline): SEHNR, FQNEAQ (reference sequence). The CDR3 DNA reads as TGTGCCAGCAGCTTCAGGACTGACTCCTACGAGCAGTACTTC. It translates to CASSFRTDSYEQYF.

CDR3: CASSLGGGSTYEQYF. In DNA form, the CDR3 reads TGTGCCAGCAGCTTAGGAGGGGGTTCGACCTACGAGCAGTACTTC. This sequence joins TRBV7-6 and TRBJ2-7; tentatively, D is TRBD1 (6 bases). V lost 1 base to trimming and J lost 2 bases, with 12 bases between them. Germline V gene lookup returns CDR1 SGHVS and CDR2 FNYEAQ. This CDR3 contains 15 residues.

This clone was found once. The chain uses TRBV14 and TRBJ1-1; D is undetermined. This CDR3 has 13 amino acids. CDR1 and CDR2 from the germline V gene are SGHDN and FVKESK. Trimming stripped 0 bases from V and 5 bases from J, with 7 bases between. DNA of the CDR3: TGTGCCAGCAGCCAAGACAGGCATACTGAAGCTTTCTTT. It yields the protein CASSQDRHTEAFF.

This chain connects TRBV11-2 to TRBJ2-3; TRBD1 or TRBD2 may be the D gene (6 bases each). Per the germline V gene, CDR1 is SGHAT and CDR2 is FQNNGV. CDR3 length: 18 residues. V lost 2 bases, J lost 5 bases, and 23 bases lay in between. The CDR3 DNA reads TGTGCCAGCAGCTTATGGAGGGGGGCAGGGGACACCCAAGATACGCAGTATTTT. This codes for CASSLWRGAGDTQDTQYF.

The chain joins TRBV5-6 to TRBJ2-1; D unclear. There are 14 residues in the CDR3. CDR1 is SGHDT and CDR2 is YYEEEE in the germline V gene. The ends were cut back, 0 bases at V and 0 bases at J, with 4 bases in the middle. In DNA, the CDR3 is TGTGCCAGCAGCTTGGGAAGCTCCTACAATGAGCAGTTCTTC. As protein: CASSLGSSYNEQFF.

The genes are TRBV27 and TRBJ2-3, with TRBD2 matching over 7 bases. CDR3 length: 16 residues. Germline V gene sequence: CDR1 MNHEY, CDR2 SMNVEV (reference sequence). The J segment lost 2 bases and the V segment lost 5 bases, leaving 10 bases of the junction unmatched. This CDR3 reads CASSMTSRPPTDTQYF. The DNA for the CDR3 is TGTGCCAGCAGTATGACTAGCCGACCCCCCACAGATACGCAGTATTTT.

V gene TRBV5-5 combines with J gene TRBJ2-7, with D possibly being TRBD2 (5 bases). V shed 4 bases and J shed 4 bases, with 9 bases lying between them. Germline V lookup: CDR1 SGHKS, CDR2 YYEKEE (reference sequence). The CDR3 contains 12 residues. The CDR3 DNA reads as TGTGCCAGCAGCCTAAGGGAGTACGAGCAGTACTTC. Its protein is CASSLREYEQYF. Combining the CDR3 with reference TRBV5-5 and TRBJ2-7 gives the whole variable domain DAGVTQSPTHLIKTRGQQVTLRCSPISGHKSVSWYQQVLGQGPQFIFQYYEKEERGRGNFPDRFSARQFPNYSSELNVNALLLGDSALYLCASSLREYEQYFGPGTRLTVT.

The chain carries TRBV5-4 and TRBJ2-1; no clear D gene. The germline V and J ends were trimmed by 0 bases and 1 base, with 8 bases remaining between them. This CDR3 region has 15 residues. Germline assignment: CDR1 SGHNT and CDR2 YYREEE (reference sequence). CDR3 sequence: CASSLVGRSYNEQFF. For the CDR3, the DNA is TGTGCCAGCAGCTTGGTTGGAAGATCCTACAATGAGCAGTTCTTC.

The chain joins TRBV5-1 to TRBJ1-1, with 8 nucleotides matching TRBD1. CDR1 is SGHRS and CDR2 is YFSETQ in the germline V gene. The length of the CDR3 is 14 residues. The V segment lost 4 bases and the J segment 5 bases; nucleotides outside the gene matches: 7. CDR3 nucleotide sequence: TGCGCCAGCAGCCCAGGACAGGGTGGGACTGAAGCTTTCTTT. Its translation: CASSPGQGGTEAFF.

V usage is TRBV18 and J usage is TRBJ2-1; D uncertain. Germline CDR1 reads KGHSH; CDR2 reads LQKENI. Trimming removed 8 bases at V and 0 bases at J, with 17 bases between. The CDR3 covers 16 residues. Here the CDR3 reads CASATQAGGSYNEQFF. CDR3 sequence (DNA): TGTGCCAGCGCTACGCAGGCTGGCGGCTCCTACAATGAGCAGTTCTTC.

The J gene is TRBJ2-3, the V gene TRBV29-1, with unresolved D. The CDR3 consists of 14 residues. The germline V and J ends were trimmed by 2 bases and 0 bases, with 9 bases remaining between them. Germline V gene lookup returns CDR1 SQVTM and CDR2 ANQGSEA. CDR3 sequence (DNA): TGCAGCGTTGAAACTCAAATTAGCACAGATACGCAGTATTTT. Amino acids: CSVETQISTDTQYF.

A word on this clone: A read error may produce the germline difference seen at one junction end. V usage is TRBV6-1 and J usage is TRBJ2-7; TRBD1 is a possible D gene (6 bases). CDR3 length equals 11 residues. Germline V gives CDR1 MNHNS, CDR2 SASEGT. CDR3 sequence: CASSESPGHHF. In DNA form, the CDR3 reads TGTGCCAGCAGTGAATCCCCGGGACACCACTTC.

The CDR3 loop is CASSLLKTSGSTDTQYF. CDR3 nucleotide sequence: TGCGCCAGCAGCTTGTTGAAGACTAGCGGAAGCACAGATACGCAGTATTTT. This rearrangement joins TRBV5-1 to TRBJ2-3; TRBD2 aligns across 9 bases. The trim removed 1 base at V and 0 bases at J, leaving 6 bases unmatched. Per the germline V gene, CDR1 is SGHRS and CDR2 is YFSETQ. The CDR3 consists of 17 residues.

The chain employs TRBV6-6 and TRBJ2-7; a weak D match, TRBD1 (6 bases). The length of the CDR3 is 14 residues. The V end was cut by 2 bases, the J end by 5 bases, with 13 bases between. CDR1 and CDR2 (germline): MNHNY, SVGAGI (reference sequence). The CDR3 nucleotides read TGTGCCAGCAGTTACACCGGGACAACCGACGAGCAGTACTTC. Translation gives CASSYTGTTDEQYF.

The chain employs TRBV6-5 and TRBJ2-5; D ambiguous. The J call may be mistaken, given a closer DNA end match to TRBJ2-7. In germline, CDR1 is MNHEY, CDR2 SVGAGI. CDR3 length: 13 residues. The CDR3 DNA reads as TGTGCCAGCAAACTTCCTAGAGGTCACGAGCAGTACTTC. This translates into CASKLPRGHEQYF.

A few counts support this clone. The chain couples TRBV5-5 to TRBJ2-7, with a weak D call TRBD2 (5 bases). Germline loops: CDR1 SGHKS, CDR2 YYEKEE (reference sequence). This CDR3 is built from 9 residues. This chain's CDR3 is CASRTRRRV. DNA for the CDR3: TGTGCCAGCCGCACGCGGAGGAGAGTT.

Here the CDR3 reads CASSVDGRGGTDTQYF. CDR3 DNA: TGTGCCAGCAGCGTAGACGGCAGGGGAGGCACAGATACGCAGTATTTT. V usage is TRBV9 and J usage is TRBJ2-3, with a tentative D call TRBD1 (6 bases). Per germline, CDR1 SGDLS and CDR2 YYNGEE. The CDR3 is 16 residues long. Trimming pared 0 bases from V and 1 base from J, leaving 12 bases between.